This passage covers 5 T cell receptor beta chains from one sample sequenced in a study of T-cell reconstitution after alpha-beta-depleted transplantation in children. TCRbeta library construction was performed incorporating unique molecular identifiers. TCRdb reanalysed the PCR reads using MiXCR and keeps one entry per CDR3 protein. The table has about 240,000 distinct CDR3 sequences, more than 10% seen once. Specimen: PBMCs from the stem cell graft donor, collected from the stem cell graft. Receptor source: a human donor who donated a stem cell graft to a child with acute lymphoblastic leukemia.

This clonotype was detected many times. V usage is TRBV4-3 and J usage is TRBJ1-6, with TRBD1 as a possible D gene (5 bases). V was cut by 0 bases and J by 13 bases, with 10 bases left in between. The V gene's germline CDR1 is LGHNA and CDR2 YSLEER. The CDR3 contains 13 residues. For the CDR3, the DNA is TGCGCCAGCAGCCAAGATCAGGGAACTCCCCTCCACTTT. Translating gives CASSQDQGTPLHF.

This clonotype was seen at least ten times. The chain couples TRBV7-9 to TRBJ1-6; D uncertain. V dropped 5 bases and J dropped 0 bases, with 11 bases sitting between them. This CDR3 has 16 residues. Germline assignment: CDR1 SEHNR and CDR2 FQNEAQ (reference sequence). The CDR3 here is CASSPEGLSYNSPLHF. CDR3 nucleotide sequence: TGTGCCAGCAGCCCCGAGGGCCTCTCCTATAATTCACCCCTCCACTTT. Full variable domain (outside the CDR3, taken from reference TRBV7-9 and TRBJ1-6): DTGVSQNPRHKITKRGQNVTFRCDPISEHNRLYWYRQTLGQGPEFLTYFQNEAQLEKSRLLSDRFSAERPKGSFSTLEIQRTEQGDSAMYLCASSPEGLSYNSPLHFGNGTRLTVT.

This clonotype was found many times. V usage is TRBV4-3 and J usage is TRBJ2-5, with 7 bases matching TRBD2. V lost 0 bases to trimming and J lost 5 bases; unmatched junction nucleotides: 6. The germline gives CDR1 LGHNA, CDR2 YSLEER. CDR3 length equals 15 residues. The CDR3 DNA is TGCGCCAGCAGCCAAGATCGGTGGGGAGGGGAGACCCAGTACTTC. This codes for CASSQDRWGGETQYF.

This clonotype was detected many times. The genes are TRBV4-3 and TRBJ2-3; TRBD2 might be the D (5 bases). CDR1 is LGHNA and CDR2 is YSLEER in the germline V gene. This CDR3 is built from 14 residues. V lost 4 bases and J 1 base, leaving 9 bases between the germline ends. CDR3 amino acids: CASSRNSGTDTQYF. The CDR3 DNA sequence: TGCGCCAGCAGCCGAAATAGCGGCACAGATACGCAGTATTTT.

This clonotype was seen ten or more times. The DNA of the CDR3 is TGCGCCAGCAGCTCGGAAGGACTAGCGGGCTCGGGGGCCAACGTCCTGACTTTC. Residues: CASSSEGLAGSGANVLTF. The V gene is TRBV5-1, the J gene TRBJ2-6, with 11 nucleotides matching TRBD2. V trimming: 3 bases; J trimming: 4 bases; junction bases outside the gene matches: 9. The CDR3 length is 18 residues. Per the germline V gene, CDR1 is SGHRS and CDR2 is YFSETQ.